A selection of T cell receptor beta chains follows, all from one sample in a study of shared T cell receptors in the human thymus. This table comes from immunoSEQ multiplex PCR, and its TCRdb copy is limited to in-frame clones, with some not included. The data show some 720,000 clones, roughly 90% seen once. Another study also made use of these data, one on human thymus T cells.

Sequencing was done on a sample of thymocytes. These receptors originate from a boy in the first two years of life with a congenital heart defect. Both conserved end residues are part of each CDR3. A D gene is named only where the DNA matches it firmly. The listing skips clone size in some rows; elsewhere it reads once, few, many or a size class.

V	size	D	J	DNA	CDR3
TRBV4-3	NA	TRBD2	TRBJ2-2	TGCGCCAGCAGCCAAGAACACGGACTAGCGGGAGAGGGCGGGGAGCTGTTTTTT	CASSQEHGLAGEGGELFF
TRBV29-1	NA	TRBD2	TRBJ2-1	TGCAGCGTTGATAGGGGCGGGAGAGGGTACAATGAGCAGTTCTTC	CSVDRGGRGYNEQFF
TRBV9	NA	TRBD1	TRBJ1-4	TGTGCCAGCAGCTCTAGGAGGGGACAGGAGAGGGAAAAACTGTTTTTT	CASSSRRGQEREKLFF
TRBV7-9	NA	NA	TRBJ2-3	TGTGCCAGCAGCTTACGGGAGTCTCGCACAGATACGCAGTATTTT	CASSLRESRTDTQYF
TRBV15	NA	NA	TRBJ2-1	TGTGCCACCAGCAGACCCCCCTATAGCTCCTACAATGAGCAGTTCTTC	CATSRPPYSSYNEQFF
TRBV7-2	NA	TRBD2	TRBJ2-3	TGTGCCAGCAGCTGGCTAGCGGGAGGGCCCCCAGATACGCAGTATTTT	CASSWLAGGPPDTQYF
TRBV5-1	few	TRBD2	TRBJ2-7	TGCGCCAGCAGCGCGCAAGGGACTAGCGGGAGGGCCGCCTGCGAGCAGTACTTC	CASSAQGTSGRAACEQYF
TRBV6-5	once	TRBD2	TRBJ2-1	TGTGCCAGCAAGGTTACTAGCGGTCCATACAATGAGCAGTTCTTC	CASKVTSGPYNEQFF
TRBV11-2	NA	NA	TRBJ2-1	TGTGCCAGCAGTCAGGGTGAGCAGTTCTTC	CASSQGEQFF
TRBV4-2	NA	TRBD1	TRBJ1-5	TGTGCCAGCAGCCAAGGCAAGGGGGCAGAGCAGCCCCAGCATTTT	CASSQGKGAEQPQHF
TRBV27	NA	TRBD2	TRBJ2-7	TGTGCCAGCAGTAGAGCGGGGACGCTGTCCTCCTACGAGCAGTACTTC	CASSRAGTLSSYEQYF
TRBV7-2	NA	TRBD2	TRBJ2-1	TGTGCCAGCAGCCATTGGGCGGGTAGCGGGAGGAATGAGCAGTTCTTC	CASSHWAGSGRNEQFF
TRBV28	NA	NA	TRBJ2-5	TGTGCCAGCAGTCAAACAGGGAAAAGCCAAGAGACCCAGTACTTC	CASSQTGKSQETQYF
TRBV7-8	NA	NA	TRBJ1-1	TGTGCCAGCAGCTTCGATATGGAGGTTGTCACTGAAGCTTTCTTT	CASSFDMEVVTEAFF
TRBV7-8	NA	TRBD1	TRBJ2-5	TGTGCCAGCAGCTGGGCAGGGGGTCCGGAGACCCAGTACTTC	CASSWAGGPETQYF
TRBV29-1	NA	NA	TRBJ2-3	TGCAGCGTTGATCATAACAGCCCTAGGGGTACGCAGTATTTT	CSVDHNSPRGTQYF
TRBV27	NA	TRBD2	TRBJ2-3	TGTGCCAGCAGTTCGACCAGGCTAGCGGGGGTTCACGATACGCAGTATTTT	CASSSTRLAGVHDTQYF